These 25 T cell receptor beta chains came from one sample sequenced in a study of cytomegalovirus exposure and HLA in healthy donors. PCR involved 60 Vbeta and 13 Jbeta primers. Using immunoSEQ multiplex PCR, the repertoire was profiled, and TCRdb retains in-frame clones only, with some absent. The profile covers tens of thousands of clones, with roughly 77% appearing a single time and roughly 2% taken by the ten largest. Sequenced material: PBMCs. The source is a man between 40 and 49 years old in good health and CMV-seronegative.

V gene TRBV13 combines with J gene TRBJ1-1; perhaps TRBD1 as D (6 bases). The CDR3 sequence is 12 residues long. V was shortened by 3 bases and J by 5 bases, with 7 bases between the two germline ends. Germline V gives CDR1 PRHDT, CDR2 FYEKMQ (reference sequence). The CDR3 sequence is CASSFQGTEAFF. DNA for the CDR3: TGTGCCAGCAGCTTCCAGGGGACTGAAGCTTTCTTT.

V usage is TRBV5-1 and J usage is TRBJ2-4; 12 bases match TRBD2. Germline V gene lookup returns CDR1 SGHRS and CDR2 YFSETQ. The CDR3 extends over 15 amino acids. V was pared by 6 bases and J by 0 bases, with 1 base of the junction left unmatched. CDR3 bases: TGCGCCAGCACGACTAGCGGGGGAGCCAAAAACATTCAGTACTTC. Translation: CASTTSGGAKNIQYF.

The chain joins TRBV29-1 to TRBJ2-7; 7 bases are shared with TRBD1. The CDR3 is 14 residues long. With V trimmed by 6 bases and J by 5 bases, 13 bases remained unmatched. Germline loops: CDR1 SQVTM, CDR2 ANQGSEA. The CDR3 reads CSVGKKTGPDEQYF. The CDR3 bases are TGCAGCGTAGGCAAGAAGACAGGGCCCGACGAGCAGTACTTC.

This chain uses TRBV28 with TRBJ1-3, with 11 bases matching TRBD1. CDR1 is MDHEN, CDR2 SYDVKM, per germline. There are 14 residues in the CDR3. Trimming took 6 bases from V and 4 from J; bases not matched to a gene: 2. The CDR3 sequence: CASSRTGGGNTIYF. The CDR3 DNA follows: TGTGCCAGCAGCCGGACAGGGGGCGGAAACACCATATATTTT.

This CDR3 is CASSVAALAGVYEQFF. CDR3 coding DNA: TGTGCCAGCAGCGTAGCCGCCCTAGCGGGAGTATATGAGCAGTTCTTC. The rearrangement links TRBV9 to TRBJ2-1; 10 nucleotides align to TRBD2. CDR1 and CDR2 from the germline V gene are SGDLS and YYNGEE. The CDR3 is 16 residues long. V gave up 0 bases and J gave up 8 bases; unmatched junction bases: 8.

The J gene is TRBJ1-6, the V gene TRBV7-3, with D possibly TRBD1 on 6 matching bases. CDR3 length equals 15 residues. Germline lookup yields CDR1 SGHTA and CDR2 FQGTGA. Between the trimmed V and J ends, which lost 5 bases and 10 bases, there was a span of 18 bases. The CDR3 region has the DNA TGTGCCAGCAGCCTACAAGGGGGGGGACGCTCACCCCTCCACTTT. Translated: CASSLQGGGRSPLHF.

This clone was counted once. This CDR3 is also generated by other DNA sequences in the sample. The J gene is TRBJ2-7, the V gene TRBV7-9, with D hard to call. Germline V gene data show CDR1 as SEHNR and CDR2 as FQNEAQ (reference sequence). The length of the CDR3 is 14 residues. V was trimmed by 1 base and J by 1 base, leaving 8 bases between them. DNA of the CDR3: TGTGCCAGCAGCTTAGGGCAGGCTTCCTACGAGCAGTACTTC. Translating gives CASSLGQASYEQYF.

This rearrangement joins TRBV6-5 to TRBJ2-7; possible D gene TRBD1, 6 bases. V was clipped by 0 bases and J by 2 bases, with 11 bases between them. The CDR3 length is 15 residues. CDR1 MNHEY and CDR2 SVGAGI come from the germline V gene. CDR3 nucleotides: TGTGCCAGCAGTTACTCGGGGGACAAACCCTACGAGCAGTACTTC. This translates into CASSYSGDKPYEQYF.

The J gene is TRBJ2-1, the V gene TRBV29-1; 10 bases match TRBD1. Germline loops: CDR1 SQVTM, CDR2 ANQGSEA. V lost 0 bases and J lost 3; bases outside the gene matches: 8. The CDR3 is made up of 17 amino acids. The CDR3 here is CSVEDLWTGGLYNEQFF. The CDR3 DNA reads TGCAGCGTTGAAGATCTGTGGACAGGGGGGCTCTACAATGAGCAGTTCTTC.

V and J are TRBV2 and TRBJ1-1, with D maybe TRBD1 (6 bases). The CDR3 spans 14 residues. The germline CDR1 and CDR2 sequences are SNHLY and FYNNEI. Trimming stripped 6 bases from V and 4 bases from J, with 15 bases between. CDR3 DNA: TGTGCCAGCAGAACAGGGACCGCCAGCACTGAAGCTTTCTTT. Amino acids: CASRTGTASTEAFF.

The rearrangement joins TRBV6-5 to TRBJ1-1; maybe TRBD1 (6 bases). From germline, CDR1 is MNHEY and CDR2 SVGAGI. With 2 bases removed from V and 1 base from J, the gap between germline ends came to 14 bases. The CDR3 extends over 16 amino acids. In DNA form, the CDR3 reads TGTGCCAGCAGTTACGCAACGGGACACCAGAACACTGAAGCTTTCTTT. Protein product: CASSYATGHQNTEAFF.

This clone showed up just once. This chain uses TRBV5-4 with TRBJ1-2; tentative D call: TRBD1 (5 bases). This CDR3 is 13 amino acids long. Germline V CDR1 and CDR2: SGHNT, YYREEE (reference sequence). Trimming shortened V by 0 bases and J by 5 bases, and 8 bases separated the two germline ends. Here the CDR3 reads CASSLDRRYGYTF. As DNA, the CDR3 is TGTGCCAGCAGCTTGGACAGGCGGTATGGCTACACCTTC.

CDR3 DNA: TGTGCCTGGAACCGAGTCAATCAGCCCCAGCATTTT. Translated, it gives CAWNRVNQPQHF. The chain carries TRBV30 and TRBJ1-5, with no clear D. The CDR3 extends over 12 amino acids. V was cut by 4 bases and J by 3 bases, with 7 bases left in between. CDR1 is GTSNPN and CDR2 is SVGIG in the germline V gene (reference sequence).

This chain uses TRBV11-2 with TRBJ1-1; D call uncertain. This CDR3 has 13 residues. Trimming shortened V by 2 bases and J by 1 base, and 5 bases separated the two germline ends. CDR1 is SGHAT and CDR2 is FQNNGV in the germline V gene. CDR3 protein: CASSLTENTEAFF. For the CDR3, the DNA is TGTGCCAGCAGCTTAACTGAGAACACTGAAGCTTTCTTT.

This chain links TRBV27 with TRBJ1-2; D ambiguous. Germline CDR1 is MNHEY and CDR2 is SMNVEV (reference sequence). Trimming took off 3 bases at V and 1 base at J, with 12 bases between the two ends. The CDR3 has 15 residues. CDR3 region: CASSFSQVDNYGYTF. CDR3 DNA sequence: TGTGCCAGCAGTTTCTCGCAGGTAGATAACTATGGCTACACCTTC.

The V call is TRBV28, the J call TRBJ1-1; unclear D gene. The CDR3 has 16 residues. CDR1 and CDR2 from the germline V gene are MDHEN and SYDVKM. V was cut by 6 bases and J by 0 bases, with 17 bases left in between. In DNA form, the CDR3 reads TGTGCCAGCAGCCAAACAGCAACCCTCATGAACACTGAAGCTTTCTTT. It specifies CASSQTATLMNTEAFF. Full variable domain (missing parts from reference TRBV28 and TRBJ1-1): DVKVTQSSRYLVKRTGEKVFLECVQDMDHENMFWYRQDPGLGLRLIYFSYDVKMKEKGDIPEGYSVSREKKERFSLILESASTNQTSMYLCASSQTATLMNTEAFFGQGTRLTVV.

The chain has TRBV7-3 and TRBJ2-2, with a weak D call TRBD2 (7 bases). The V end lost 5 bases, the J end lost 5 bases, and 15 bases lay between the germline ends. The germline V gene has CDR1 SGHTA and CDR2 FQGTGA. CDR3 length: 15 amino acids. For the CDR3, the DNA is TGTGCCAGCAGCCCGCCGGGGGGCCGGACCGGGGAGCTGTTTTTT. It encodes CASSPPGGRTGELFF.

This chain links TRBV5-4 with TRBJ1-2; 9 bases are shared with TRBD1. Germline CDR1 and CDR2: SGHNT and YYREEE (reference sequence). With 0 bases clipped from V and 8 bases from J, the junction kept 11 bases outside the gene matches. The CDR3 covers 16 residues. CDR3 in DNA: TGTGCCAGCAGCTTGGGGGGGGGACAGGGAACGATCGGCTACACCTTC. Translation: CASSLGGGQGTIGYTF.

This clone was recorded a few times. The rearrangement uses TRBV7-9 and TRBJ2-5, with TRBD1 matching over 11 bases. V lost 5 bases and J lost 4; bases outside the gene matches: 3. This CDR3 has 14 residues. From germline, CDR1 is SEHNR and CDR2 FQNEAQ (reference sequence). The CDR3 DNA sequence: TGTGCCAGCAGCGTGGACAGGGGGCGAGAGACCCAGTACTTC. Translating it yields CASSVDRGRETQYF.

V usage is TRBV5-6 and J usage is TRBJ1-1, with D possibly matching TRBD1 (5 bases). This CDR3 spans 14 amino acids. Germline CDR1 and CDR2: SGHDT and YYEEEE. V lost 4 bases, J lost 4 bases, and 14 bases lay in between. The CDR3 nucleotides read TGTGCCAGCAGCCCGCGTGGGAGGGGCACTGAAGCTTTCTTT. This codes for CASSPRGRGTEAFF.

This rearrangement joins TRBV27 to TRBJ2-1; TRBD2 matches 11 bases. V lost 3 bases to trimming and J lost 0 bases; unmatched junction nucleotides: 7. CDR1 is MNHEY, CDR2 SMNVEV, per germline (reference sequence). The length of the CDR3 is 18 residues. The CDR3 DNA reads as TGTGCCAGCAGTTTCCCGGGTAGCGGGGGGGCCTCCTACAATGAGCAGTTCTTC. Translating gives CASSFPGSGGASYNEQFF.

The CDR3 coding sequence is TGTGCCAGCAGCGTAGCACCGGGAGTCGGTGAAAAACTGTTTTTT. This sequence encodes CASSVAPGVGEKLFF. V and J are TRBV9 and TRBJ1-4; no firm D call. Germline V gene data show CDR1 as SGDLS and CDR2 as YYNGEE. The CDR3 is 15 residues long. The V gene lost 0 bases and the J gene lost 7 bases, with 13 bases spanning the gap.

The CDR3 DNA reads TGTGCCAGCAGTCCCTCTTTCGTGGGCCCTGAAGCTTTCTTT. The encoded protein is CASSPSFVGPEAFF. The chain is built from TRBV6-5 and TRBJ1-1, with no clear D. Per the germline V gene, CDR1 is MNHEY and CDR2 is SVGAGI. Trimming took 5 bases from V and 6 from J, leaving 16 bases between them. The CDR3 has 14 amino acids.

This clone was detected a few times. The V and J genes are TRBV4-1 and TRBJ1-1; D remains ambiguous. The germline V and J ends were trimmed by 1 base and 5 bases, with 14 bases remaining between them. Germline V CDR1 and CDR2: MGHRA, YSYEKL. CDR3 length: 15 amino acids. Written as DNA, the CDR3 is TGCGCCAGCAGCCAAGTCTTTATCGCGAGGACTGAAGCTTTCTTT. Protein sequence: CASSQVFIARTEAFF.

The rearrangement joins TRBV15 to TRBJ1-5; 9 bases are shared with TRBD1. The length of the CDR3 is 14 residues. V was pared by 5 bases and J by 5 bases, with 4 bases of the junction left unmatched. Germline CDR1 reads LNHNV; CDR2 reads YYDKDF (reference sequence). Here the CDR3 DNA reads TGTGCCACCAGCCCCCGGACAGGGGATCAGCCCCAGCATTTT. This gives the protein CATSPRTGDQPQHF.